This TCR beta chain was found in a study of T cell changes during pregnancy in multiple sclerosis. From germline, CDR1 is SGHTA and CDR2 FQGNSA. After removal of 5 bases from V and 2 bases from J, the junction contained 5 bases not matched to a gene. CDR3 size: 14 residues. Produced via immunoSEQ multiplex PCR; TCRdb's table is partial and in-frame only. The repertoire holds tens of thousands of clones, with over 75% as singletons. The chain carries TRBV7-2 and TRBJ2-5, with 7 bases that match TRBD2. The specimen was peripheral blood, collected after pregnancy. This sequence originates from a female donor with multiple sclerosis, enrolled in a pregnancy study. CDR3 region: CASSIRTRQETQYF. In DNA, the CDR3 is TGTGCCAGCAGCATCCGGACTAGGCAAGAGACCCAGTACTTC.